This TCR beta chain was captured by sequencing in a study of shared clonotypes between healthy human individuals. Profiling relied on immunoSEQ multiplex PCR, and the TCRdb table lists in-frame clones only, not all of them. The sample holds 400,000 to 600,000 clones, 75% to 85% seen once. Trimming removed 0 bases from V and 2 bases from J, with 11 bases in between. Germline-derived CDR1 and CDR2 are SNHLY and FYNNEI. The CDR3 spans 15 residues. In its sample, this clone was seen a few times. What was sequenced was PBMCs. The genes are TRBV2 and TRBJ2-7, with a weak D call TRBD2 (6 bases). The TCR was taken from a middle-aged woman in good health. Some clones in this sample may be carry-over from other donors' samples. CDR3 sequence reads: CASSEAGTPTYEQYF. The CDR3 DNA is TGTGCCAGCAGTGAAGCCGGGACTCCAACCTACGAGCAGTACTTC.